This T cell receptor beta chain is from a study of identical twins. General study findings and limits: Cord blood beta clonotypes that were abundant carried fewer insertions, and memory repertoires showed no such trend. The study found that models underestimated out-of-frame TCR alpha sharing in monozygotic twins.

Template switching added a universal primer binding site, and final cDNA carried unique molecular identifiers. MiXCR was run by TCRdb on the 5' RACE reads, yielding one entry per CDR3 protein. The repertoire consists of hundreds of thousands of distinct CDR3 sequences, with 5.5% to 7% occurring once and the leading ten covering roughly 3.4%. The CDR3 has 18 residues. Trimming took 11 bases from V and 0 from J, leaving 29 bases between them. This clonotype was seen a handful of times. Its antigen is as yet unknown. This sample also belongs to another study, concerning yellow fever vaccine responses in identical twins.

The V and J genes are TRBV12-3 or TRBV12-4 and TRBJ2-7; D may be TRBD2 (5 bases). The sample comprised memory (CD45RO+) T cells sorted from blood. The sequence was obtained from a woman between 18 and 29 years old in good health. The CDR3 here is CAFSSSAPFSAPSYEQYF. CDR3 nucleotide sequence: TGTGCCTTCAGTTCATCCGCCCCCTTTAGCGCCCCCTCCTACGAGCAGTACTTC.